The T cell receptor beta chain described here comes from a study of cytomegalovirus exposure and HLA in healthy donors. The CDR3 extends over 14 amino acids. In germline, CDR1 is SGHTA, CDR2 FQGNSA. On this clone itself: At one of its ends the junction is not consistent with the germline gene, which may arise from a read error.

PCR involved 60 Vbeta and 13 Jbeta primers. Sequencing used immunoSEQ multiplex PCR; TCRdb keeps in-frame clones, though not all of them. The sample includes 150,000 to 200,000 clones, around 68% of them seen just once. The receptor was isolated from a middle-aged man in good health and CMV-seronegative. Sequenced: PBMCs. The J gene is TRBJ1-2, the V gene TRBV7-2, with D possibly TRBD1 on 6 matching bases. This CDR3 reads CASSVATGRYGYTF. DNA for the CDR3: TGTGCCAGCAGCGTAGCTACAGGGCGCTATGGCTACACCTTC.